The text below deals with one T cell receptor (beta chain). This specimen belongs to a study of glioma-infiltrating T cells after dendritic cell vaccination. In germline, CDR1 is SGDLS, CDR2 YYNGEE. The CDR3 totals 15 residues. Deletions cut 0 bases from V and 6 bases from J, with 16 bases between. The assay was immunoSEQ multiplex PCR, and TCRdb's table has in-frame clones only and misses some. The data contain more than 45,000 clones, approximately 80% of them singletons. Time point given: after dendritic cell vaccination, including at tumor progression/relapse. This specimen was blood, taken after dendritic cell vaccination. This chain uses TRBV9 with TRBJ2-7, with a possible D match to TRBD1 (5 bases). The sequence came from a human donor with glioblastoma. In DNA, the CDR3 is TGTGCCAGCAGCGTAGGGTTAGGGGCGAAACGCGAGCAGTACTTC. Translating gives CASSVGLGAKREQYF.